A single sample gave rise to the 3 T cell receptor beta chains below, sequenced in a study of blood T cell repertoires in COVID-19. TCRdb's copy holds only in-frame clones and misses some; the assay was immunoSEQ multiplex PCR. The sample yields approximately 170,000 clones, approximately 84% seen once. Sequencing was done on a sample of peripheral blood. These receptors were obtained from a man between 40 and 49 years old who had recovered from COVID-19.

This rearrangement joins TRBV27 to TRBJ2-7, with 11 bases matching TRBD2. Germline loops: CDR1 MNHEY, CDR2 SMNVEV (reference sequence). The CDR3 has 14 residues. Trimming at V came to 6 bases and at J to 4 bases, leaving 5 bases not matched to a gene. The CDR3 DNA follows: TGTGCCAGCAGCTCAGGGACTAGCGGTTACGAGCAGTACTTC. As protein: CASSSGTSGYEQYF.

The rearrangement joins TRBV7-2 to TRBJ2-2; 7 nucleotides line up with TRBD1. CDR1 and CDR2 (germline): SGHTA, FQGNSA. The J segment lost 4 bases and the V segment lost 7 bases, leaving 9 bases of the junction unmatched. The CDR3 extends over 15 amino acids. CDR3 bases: TGTGCCAGCAATCCGGGACAGTTCGTCACCGGGGAGCTGTTTTTT. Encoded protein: CASNPGQFVTGELFF.

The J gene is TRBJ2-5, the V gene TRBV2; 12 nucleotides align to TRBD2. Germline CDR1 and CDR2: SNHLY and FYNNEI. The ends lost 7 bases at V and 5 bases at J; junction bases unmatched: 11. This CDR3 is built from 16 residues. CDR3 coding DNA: TGTGCCAGCACCCTTATACTAGCGGGGGGAGGTGAGACCCAGTACTTC. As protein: CASTLILAGGGETQYF.